The rows below give T cell receptor beta chains drawn from one sample of a study of somatic mutations in cytotoxic T cells in rheumatoid arthritis. Using immunoSEQ multiplex PCR, the repertoire was profiled, and TCRdb retains in-frame clones only, with some absent. The sample holds around 11,000 clones, over 55% seen once. Sequencing was carried out using CD8+ T cells sorted from blood. These receptor sequences come from an adult with rheumatoid arthritis. Both conserved end residues are part of each CDR3. The D gene is left open where the match is weak. The listing skips clone size in some rows; elsewhere it reads once, few, many or a size class.

v_gene: TRBV5-1; d_gene: -; j_gene: TRBJ2-2; abundance: once; CDR3nt: TGCGCCAGCAGCTTGGGGTTTGCGGGACGCCCGACCGGGGAGCTGTTTTTT; CDR3aa: CASSLGFAGRPTGELFF
v_gene: TRBV7-9; d_gene: -; j_gene: TRBJ2-5; abundance: -; CDR3nt: TGTGCCAGCAGCTTCCCGCGGGACATTGTGCAAGAGACCCAGTACTTC; CDR3aa: CASSFPRDIVQETQYF
v_gene: TRBV5-1; d_gene: TRBD2; j_gene: TRBJ2-1; abundance: -; CDR3nt: TGCGCCAGCAGCTGGGGACTAGCGGGGGGCGGGGGGCCCCTGGACAATGAGCAGTTCTTC; CDR3aa: CASSWGLAGGGGPLDNEQFF
v_gene: TRBV10-1; d_gene: -; j_gene: TRBJ2-7; abundance: few; CDR3nt: TGCCCCCATTTGAGGCGTATCTCCTACGAGCAGTACTTC; CDR3aa: CPHLRRISYEQYF
v_gene: TRBV28; d_gene: TRBD1; j_gene: TRBJ2-7; abundance: -; CDR3nt: TGTGCCAGCAGTTCCACCCACCACCCCGGGACAGGATACGAGCAGTACTTC; CDR3aa: CASSSTHHPGTGYEQYF
v_gene: TRBV7-9; d_gene: TRBD1; j_gene: TRBJ1-1; abundance: -; CDR3nt: TGTGCCAGCAGTGACAGGGAAATGAACACTGAAGCTTTCTTT; CDR3aa: CASSDREMNTEAFF
v_gene: TRBV5-1; d_gene: -; j_gene: TRBJ1-6; abundance: few; CDR3nt: TGCGCCAGCAGCTTGGCTGGACCGAATTCACCCCTCCACTTT; CDR3aa: CASSLAGPNSPLHF
v_gene: TRBV5-6; d_gene: -; j_gene: TRBJ2-2; abundance: -; CDR3nt: TGTGCCAGCAGCCAAACCGGGGAGCTGTTTTTT; CDR3aa: CASSQTGELFF
v_gene: TRBV27; d_gene: -; j_gene: TRBJ2-1; abundance: -; CDR3nt: TGTGCCAGCAGTTTCGGCAGGCCCTCCAATGAGCAGTTCTTC; CDR3aa: CASSFGRPSNEQFF
v_gene: TRBV27; d_gene: -; j_gene: TRBJ1-2; abundance: -; CDR3nt: TGTGCCAGCAGTACCCGACAGGTGATCGGCTATGGCTACACCTTC; CDR3aa: CASSTRQVIGYGYTF
v_gene: TRBV28; d_gene: TRBD1; j_gene: TRBJ2-7; abundance: -; CDR3nt: TGTGCCAGCAGTTTTGGTCCAGGGACAGGGGCCTACGAGCAGTACTTC; CDR3aa: CASSFGPGTGAYEQYF
v_gene: TRBV11-2; d_gene: -; j_gene: TRBJ1-1; abundance: -; CDR3nt: TGTGCCAGCAGCTTAGGGACAGCGAACACTGAAGCTTTCTTT; CDR3aa: CASSLGTANTEAFF
v_gene: TRBV5-1; d_gene: -; j_gene: TRBJ1-1; abundance: -; CDR3nt: TGCGCCAGCAGCCCCATTGAAGCGAACACTGAAGCTTTCTTT; CDR3aa: CASSPIEANTEAFF
v_gene: TRBV9; d_gene: -; j_gene: TRBJ1-2; abundance: -; CDR3nt: TGTGCCAGCAGAGAGGGGGGGACCTATGGCTACACCTTC; CDR3aa: CASREGGTYGYTF
v_gene: TRBV2; d_gene: TRBD1; j_gene: TRBJ1-2; abundance: few; CDR3nt: TGTGCCAGCGGGGACAGCTATGGCTACACCTTC; CDR3aa: CASGDSYGYTF
v_gene: TRBV7-9; d_gene: TRBD1; j_gene: TRBJ1-2; abundance: few; CDR3nt: TGTGCCAGCTATCCGGGGGGGCCACAGGGGGCGATCCGTGGCTACACCTTC; CDR3aa: CASYPGGPQGAIRGYTF
v_gene: TRBV4-1; d_gene: -; j_gene: TRBJ1-4; abundance: once; CDR3nt: TGCGCCAGCAGGGACCAAAGGGAAAAACTGTTTTTT; CDR3aa: CASRDQREKLFF
v_gene: TRBV27; d_gene: -; j_gene: TRBJ2-7; abundance: -; CDR3nt: TGTGCCAGCAGTTTATCATGGGGGTACGAGCAGTACTTC; CDR3aa: CASSLSWGYEQYF
v_gene: TRBV27; d_gene: TRBD2; j_gene: TRBJ2-1; abundance: -; CDR3nt: TGTGCCAGCAGCCGAGGACTAGCGGGGGCCAAACAGCCCGACAATGAGCAGTTCTTC; CDR3aa: CASSRGLAGAKQPDNEQFF
v_gene: TRBV19; d_gene: -; j_gene: TRBJ1-5; abundance: few; CDR3nt: TGTGCCAGTAAAACGCTGCATATGGGGTATCAGCCCCAGCATTTT; CDR3aa: CASKTLHMGYQPQHF
v_gene: TRBV13; d_gene: TRBD1; j_gene: TRBJ2-1; abundance: once; CDR3nt: TGTGCCAGCAGCTTCGTTACAGGGGGCGCGGATGAGCAGTTCTTC; CDR3aa: CASSFVTGGADEQFF
v_gene: TRBV11-2; d_gene: -; j_gene: TRBJ1-4; abundance: -; CDR3nt: TGTGCCAGCAGCTTAGTCGGGACTGCGGACGAAAAACTGTTTTTT; CDR3aa: CASSLVGTADEKLFF
v_gene: TRBV6-1; d_gene: TRBD2; j_gene: TRBJ2-5; abundance: -; CDR3nt: TGTGCCAGCAGTGGGACCGGGACTAGCGGGGAAGAGACCCAGTACTTC; CDR3aa: CASSGTGTSGEETQYF
v_gene: TRBV6-1; d_gene: -; j_gene: TRBJ2-1; abundance: -; CDR3nt: TGTGCCAGCACCTTTCTCATAGGGGCGAGCAATGAGCAGTTCTTC; CDR3aa: CASTFLIGASNEQFF
v_gene: TRBV7-8; d_gene: TRBD2; j_gene: TRBJ2-1; abundance: -; CDR3nt: TGTGCCAGCAGCCAAACTAGCGCTCGGCTGGACAATGAGCAGTTCTTC; CDR3aa: CASSQTSARLDNEQFF
v_gene: TRBV27; d_gene: -; j_gene: TRBJ2-7; abundance: -; CDR3nt: TGTGCCAGCAGTTTGTTTGGGGGTTCCGCCTACGAGCAGTACTTC; CDR3aa: CASSLFGGSAYEQYF
v_gene: TRBV29-1; d_gene: -; j_gene: TRBJ2-1; abundance: medium-sized; CDR3nt: TGCAGCGCCCTCCGGAATGAGCAGTTCTTC; CDR3aa: CSALRNEQFF
v_gene: TRBV28; d_gene: -; j_gene: TRBJ2-1; abundance: -; CDR3nt: TGTGCCAGCAGTATTGACGGCAGCTCCTACAATGAGCAGTTCTTC; CDR3aa: CASSIDGSSYNEQFF
v_gene: TRBV11-2; d_gene: -; j_gene: TRBJ2-7; abundance: -; CDR3nt: TGTGCCAGCAGCTTAGCTATCGGCAGAGTATACGAGCAGTACTTC; CDR3aa: CASSLAIGRVYEQYF
v_gene: TRBV29-1; d_gene: -; j_gene: TRBJ1-2; abundance: -; CDR3nt: TGCAGCGTTGGGGAAAGGACGCCTCAAAGAGGCTATGGCTACACCTTC; CDR3aa: CSVGERTPQRGYGYTF
v_gene: TRBV6-6; d_gene: TRBD1; j_gene: TRBJ2-4; abundance: -; CDR3nt: TGTGCCAGCAGTTACTCCCTACAGGGGTTTGAGAACATTCAGTACTTC; CDR3aa: CASSYSLQGFENIQYF
v_gene: TRBV6-1; d_gene: -; j_gene: TRBJ2-7; abundance: -; CDR3nt: TGTGCCAGCAGTGATCCGGGGGTTCCCTCCTACGAGCAGTACTTC; CDR3aa: CASSDPGVPSYEQYF
v_gene: TRBV4-1; d_gene: TRBD1; j_gene: TRBJ1-1; abundance: -; CDR3nt: TGCGCCAGCAGCTTGACAGGGGGGGCGAGCACTGAAGCTTTCTTT; CDR3aa: CASSLTGGASTEAFF
v_gene: TRBV12-5; d_gene: TRBD2; j_gene: TRBJ2-3; abundance: -; CDR3nt: TGTGCTAGTGGACCAGGACTAGCGGGCCCGACGACAGATACGCAGTATTTT; CDR3aa: CASGPGLAGPTTDTQYF
v_gene: TRBV7-8; d_gene: TRBD2; j_gene: TRBJ2-3; abundance: -; CDR3nt: TGTGCCAGCAGCCTTAGCGGGGGTATCACAGATACGCAGTATTTT; CDR3aa: CASSLSGGITDTQYF
v_gene: TRBV28; d_gene: -; j_gene: TRBJ2-7; abundance: -; CDR3nt: TGTGCCAGCAGTTTCCGGGGCACGACCTACGAGCAGTACTTC; CDR3aa: CASSFRGTTYEQYF
v_gene: TRBV7-8; d_gene: TRBD2; j_gene: TRBJ2-3; abundance: -; CDR3nt: TGTGCCAGCAGCGAGACTAGCGGGGGGGCAATAGGTACAGATACGCAGTATTTT; CDR3aa: CASSETSGGAIGTDTQYF
v_gene: TRBV19; d_gene: TRBD1; j_gene: TRBJ2-3; abundance: once; CDR3nt: TGTGCCAGTAGTATCCCGGGACAGGGCGTGCTAGATACGCAGTATTTT; CDR3aa: CASSIPGQGVLDTQYF
v_gene: TRBV27; d_gene: -; j_gene: TRBJ2-1; abundance: -; CDR3nt: TGTGCCAGCAGGCGTCTAGGACAAAAAGACAATGAGCAGTTCTTC; CDR3aa: CASRRLGQKDNEQFF
v_gene: TRBV14; d_gene: TRBD1; j_gene: TRBJ2-2; abundance: few; CDR3nt: TGTGCCAGCAGCCAAGTTCCAACAGGGGGCTACACCGGGGAGCTGTTTTTT; CDR3aa: CASSQVPTGGYTGELFF
v_gene: TRBV29-1; d_gene: TRBD1; j_gene: TRBJ1-2; abundance: -; CDR3nt: TGCAGCGTTGAAAGGACAGGGACTAACTATGGCTACACCTTC; CDR3aa: CSVERTGTNYGYTF
v_gene: TRBV6-5; d_gene: -; j_gene: TRBJ1-5; abundance: -; CDR3nt: TGTGCCAGCAGTTACTCTGGCCAGGGGAATCAGCCCCAGCATTTT; CDR3aa: CASSYSGQGNQPQHF
v_gene: TRBV6-1; d_gene: -; j_gene: TRBJ2-1; abundance: few; CDR3nt: TGTGCCAGCAGGGCTAGCTCCTACAATGAGCAGTTCTTC; CDR3aa: CASRASSYNEQFF
v_gene: TRBV28; d_gene: -; j_gene: TRBJ2-7; abundance: -; CDR3nt: TGTGCCAGCGGCCCTAGTTTGTCCTACGAGCAGTACTTC; CDR3aa: CASGPSLSYEQYF
v_gene: TRBV19; d_gene: -; j_gene: TRBJ2-1; abundance: -; CDR3nt: TGTGCCAGTAGTATAAGTCTAGCCGCCAATGAGCAGTTCTTC; CDR3aa: CASSISLAANEQFF
v_gene: TRBV7-2; d_gene: -; j_gene: TRBJ2-7; abundance: -; CDR3nt: TGTGCCAGCAGCTCCGGACTGGTCGACGAGCAGTACTTC; CDR3aa: CASSSGLVDEQYF
v_gene: TRBV9; d_gene: TRBD1; j_gene: TRBJ1-1; abundance: once; CDR3nt: TGTGCCAGCAGCGTAGGACAGGGTGCTGAAGCTTTCTTT; CDR3aa: CASSVGQGAEAFF
v_gene: TRBV19; d_gene: -; j_gene: TRBJ1-5; abundance: -; CDR3nt: TGTGCCAGTAGTCTTGGGGGACAAGGACAGCCCCAGCATTTT; CDR3aa: CASSLGGQGQPQHF
v_gene: TRBV4-1; d_gene: -; j_gene: TRBJ2-1; abundance: once; CDR3nt: TGCGCCAGCAGCCAAGGGCCTGGCAATGAGCAGTTCTTC; CDR3aa: CASSQGPGNEQFF
v_gene: TRBV19; d_gene: -; j_gene: TRBJ1-3; abundance: -; CDR3nt: TGTGCCAGTAGTAGTCACTCTGGAAACACCATATATTTT; CDR3aa: CASSSHSGNTIYF
v_gene: TRBV6-5; d_gene: -; j_gene: TRBJ2-2; abundance: -; CDR3nt: TGTGCCAGCAGTTACTCTGCAAACTCCGGGGAGCTGTTTTTT; CDR3aa: CASSYSANSGELFF
v_gene: TRBV7-8; d_gene: TRBD1; j_gene: TRBJ1-2; abundance: once; CDR3nt: TGTGCCAGCAGGGCGGGACAGGGGCACTATGGCTACACCTTC; CDR3aa: CASRAGQGHYGYTF
v_gene: TRBV27; d_gene: -; j_gene: TRBJ2-7; abundance: -; CDR3nt: TGTGCCAGCAGTTTATCGGGGGAGTCCTACGAGCAGTACTTC; CDR3aa: CASSLSGESYEQYF